The rows below give T cell receptor beta chains drawn from one sample of a study of graft-versus-host responses after intestinal transplantation. For these receptors, no antigen is known. Libraries were prepared by immunoSEQ multiplex PCR; TCRdb keeps only in-frame clonotypes and omits some of them. The sample lists approximately 49,000 clones; around 92% were seen once. The sample here was unstimulated CD4+ T cells sorted from spleen or lymph node cells, taken before transplant. The origin of the receptors is a human donor who was the organ donor for an intestinal transplant. CDR3s include the opening cysteine and the closing phenylalanine or tryptophan. Size is omitted from some rows. Given values are once, few, many or a class for expanded clones.

clone size,CDR3 length,V gene,J gene,CDR3 protein
.,16,TRBV28,TRBJ2-1,CASSPLGAFRGNEQFF
.,12,TRBV6-1,TRBJ1-1,CASRGVNTEAFF
.,20,TRBV28,TRBJ2-1,CASSRGGTGTSGRRNNEQFF
.,14,TRBV5-4,TRBJ2-5,CASSLFSVKETQYF
.,14,TRBV7-2,TRBJ2-7,CASSPPPGSYEQYF
.,14,TRBV6-5,TRBJ1-2,CASSSDRGGYGYTF
few,13,TRBV6-4,TRBJ1-4,CASSDSTGGKLFF
.,15,TRBV7-9,TRBJ2-1,CASSRFGGGTNEQFF
.,14,TRBV6-6,TRBJ2-5,CASSRRQGQETQYF
once,14,TRBV6-5,TRBJ1-1,CASSYAGVSTEAFF
.,16,TRBV28,TRBJ2-7,CASSLSGLAGPYEQYF
.,15,TRBV30,TRBJ2-7,CAWTRDGTGQGEQYF
few,12,TRBV19,TRBJ2-5,CASSKWRETQYF
.,13,TRBV29-1,TRBJ1-4,CSVGRQGYEKLFF
.,14,TRBV11-2,TRBJ2-5,CASSLDGREETQYF
.,17,TRBV5-4,TRBJ2-2,CASSLLAGTGGTGELFF
.,13,TRBV18,TRBJ2-7,CASSPEESYEQYF
.,16,TRBV7-9,TRBJ2-5,CASSLDLQRDQETQYF
.,15,TRBV6-1,TRBJ1-2,CASSEAARNNYGYTF
.,19,TRBV4-2,TRBJ2-6,CASSQASGTSGSGANVLTF
.,15,TRBV28,TRBJ2-7,CAVQGSTSGPYEQYF
.,15,TRBV5-4,TRBJ2-5,CASSQRVRMQETQYF
.,12,TRBV9,TRBJ1-2,CASSGDSYGYTF
.,12,TRBV6-6,TRBJ2-2,CASTNLAGELFF
.,15,TRBV5-4,TRBJ2-5,CASSFAGGGGETQYF
few,12,TRBV7-2,TRBJ2-7,CASSSRVYEQYF